Following are 10 T cell receptor beta chains from one sample sequenced in a study of blood T cell repertoires in COVID-19. Sequencing used immunoSEQ multiplex PCR; TCRdb keeps in-frame clones, though not all of them. This sample has under 100,000 clones, with 75% to 95% found just once. Material: peripheral blood. These receptors were obtained from a man in his fifties or sixties with acute or convalescent COVID-19.

The J gene is TRBJ1-6, the V gene TRBV3-1 (or the pseudogene TRBV3-2), with D possibly matching TRBD1 (5 bases). CDR3 size: 13 residues. Trimming took 4 bases from V and 14 from J, leaving 15 bases between them. Germline values: CDR1 LGHDT, CDR2 YNNKEL (reference sequence). The chain's CDR3 is CASSLTSGGALHF. The CDR3 coding sequence is TGTGCCAGCAGCCTAACGTCCGGGGGGGCCCTCCACTTT.

This rearrangement joins TRBV5-1 to TRBJ2-1; 11 nucleotides match TRBD2. The CDR3 extends over 16 amino acids. Looked up from germline, CDR1 is SGHRS and CDR2 is YFSETQ. Germline trimming cut 1 base from V and 4 bases from J; bases unmatched to any gene: 4. The CDR3 loop is CASSLPGLAVYNEQFF. The CDR3 bases are TGCGCCAGCAGCTTGCCGGGACTAGCGGTTTACAATGAGCAGTTCTTC.

The V gene is TRBV10-1, the J gene TRBJ2-3, with D unresolved. The CDR3 sequence is 13 residues long. V dropped 6 bases and J dropped 9 bases, with 16 bases sitting between them. Germline values: CDR1 WNHNN, CDR2 SYGVQD (reference sequence). CDR3 sequence (DNA): TGCGCCAGCAGCCTTTCGCCGGTCGAGACGCAGTATTTT. Translation gives CASSLSPVETQYF.

The rearrangement links TRBV12-5 to TRBJ1-5, with D unresolved. Trimming removed 6 bases from V and 6 bases from J, with 6 bases in between. Germline values: CDR1 LGHNT, CDR2 FRNRAP. The CDR3 consists of 11 residues. CDR3 sequence reads: CASGRGQPQHF. The CDR3 DNA follows: TGTGCTAGTGGCCGGGGTCAGCCCCAGCATTTT. Using reference TRBV12-5 and TRBJ1-5 for the parts outside the CDR3, the full variable domain is DARVTQTPRHKVTEMGQEVTMRCQPILGHNTVFWYRQTMMQGLELLAYFRNRAPLDDSGMPKDRFSAEMPDATLATLKIQPSEPRDSAVYFCASGRGQPQHFGDGTRLSIL.

This chain links TRBV27 with TRBJ2-7, with 9 nucleotides matching TRBD1. Germline values: CDR1 MNHEY, CDR2 SMNVEV (reference sequence). Trimming cost V 5 bases and J 4 bases; bases outside gene matches: 0. The CDR3 contains 12 residues. CDR3 sequence reads: CASSGTGYEQYF. CDR3 DNA sequence: TGTGCCAGCAGTGGGACAGGGTACGAGCAGTACTTC.

The chain combines TRBV19 with TRBJ1-1; D perhaps matches TRBD1 (5 bases). This CDR3 comprises 15 residues. Germline CDR1 is LNHDA and CDR2 is SQIVND (reference sequence). V lost 3 bases, J lost 1 base, and 12 bases lay in between. The CDR3 nucleotides read TGTGCCAGTAGTATTGGGGCGTTCGGGAACACTGAAGCTTTCTTT. The encoded protein is CASSIGAFGNTEAFF.

The CDR3 DNA follows: TGTGCCAGCAGCCGCCTAAGGACTAGCCGCACCGGGGAGCTGTTTTTT. This sequence encodes CASSRLRTSRTGELFF. J is TRBJ2-2 and V is TRBV11-2, with 8 bases identical to TRBD2. Per the germline V gene, CDR1 is SGHAT and CDR2 is FQNNGV. J gave up 4 bases and V 5 bases, and 9 bases lay outside the gene matches. The CDR3 is 16 amino acids.

The rearrangement links TRBV7-7 to TRBJ2-2; possibly TRBD1 for D (6 bases). The V gene's germline CDR1 is SSHAT and CDR2 FNYEAQ (reference sequence). Between the trimmed V and J ends, which lost 3 bases and 6 bases, there was a span of 11 bases. CDR3 size: 14 residues. CDR3 loop: CASSFITGPGELFF. In DNA form, the CDR3 reads TGTGCCAGCAGCTTTATTACAGGGCCCGGGGAGCTGTTTTTT.

V is TRBV4-3 and J is TRBJ2-1; 10 bases are a match to TRBD1. CDR1 LGHNA and CDR2 YSLEER come from the germline V gene. The CDR3 runs 17 residues. V was pared by 0 bases and J by 3 bases, with 5 bases of the junction left unmatched. The CDR3, as DNA: TGCGCCAGCAGCCAAGATCCCCGGACAGGGGGCTACAATGAGCAGTTCTTC. Its protein is CASSQDPRTGGYNEQFF.

This clone was observed a single time. The V call is TRBV7-7, the J call TRBJ2-2; TRBD1 agrees at 7 bases. Unmatched junction bases numbered 1, after V lost 3 bases and J lost 6 bases. The CDR3 extends over 13 amino acids. CDR1 is SSHAT, CDR2 FNYEAQ, per germline (reference sequence). The chain's CDR3 is CASSFDRAGELFF. CDR3 nucleotides: TGTGCCAGCAGCTTCGACAGGGCCGGGGAGCTGTTTTTT.